This is a list of T cell receptor beta chains from one sample in a study of human T cells and chemical hapten exposure. Via MiXCR, TCRdb re-called the RACE reads, giving one row per CDR3 protein. The sample has approximately 370,000 distinct CDR3 sequences; 5.5% are singletons. The sequencing here drew on whole blood, taken in connection with sensitization to the hapten diphenylcyclopropenone (DPC). The receptors were sampled from a woman aged 18-35 years with alopecia areata. Some clones in this sample may be carry-over from other donors' samples. CDR3s leave out the opening cysteine and the closing phenylalanine or tryptophan. Each record gives: V gene, clone size, CDR3 protein. The size of a clone is reported for some rows only, either as once, few or many, or as a class for expanded clones.

TRBV2 | many | ASEQRTITGELF
TRBV2 | few | ASSPYEGNYGYT
TRBV5-1 | . | ASSLEAYSDTQY
TRBV5-5 | . | ASSLDGLTGELF
TRBV28 | many | ASSVDRLTEAF
TRBV5-5 | many | ASSLAFGSPEAF
TRBV12-3/TRBV12-4 | many | ASSLQAEAF
TRBV5-8 | . | ASSLGTQGTNEKLF
TRBV12-3/TRBV12-4 | . | ASSFQKETQY
TRBV20-1 | many | SARVSSAATNEKLF
TRBV6-2/TRBV6-3 | many | ASRTGGTGKNEQF
TRBV27 | . | ASSQSTGLNQPQH
TRBV2 | few | ASSGDGAYNEQF
TRBV10-3 | . | AINSGQTYEQY
TRBV3-1 | many | ASSPRGLGEAF
TRBV7-9 | . | ASSLVAGNEQY
TRBV6-2/TRBV6-3 | . | ASSSGGRNIQY
TRBV20-1 | . | SARDHRNSYEQY
TRBV6-5 | . | ASSTRTGGSDGYT
TRBV20-1 | few | SAGDGETQY
TRBV5-6 | . | ASSLPTVNTGELF
TRBV4-1 | many | ASSQGSYNEQF
TRBV3-1 | . | ASSPTARNTEAF
TRBV2 | . | ASSEGQGPNTEAF
TRBV4-3 | few | ASSPSDRIYSGANVLT
TRBV9 | few | ASSVGASGAETQY
TRBV3-1 | many | ASSQTIAPGELF
TRBV18 | few | ASSPGSDQPQH
TRBV6-2/TRBV6-3 | few | ASSSRRSSYNEQF
TRBV15 | . | ATSRETTANQPQH
TRBV6-6 | once | ASRQGPASSYEQY
TRBV3-1 | few | ASSQRGVSTEF
TRBV6-2/TRBV6-3 | . | ASRSGTGIDIQY